Following are 13 T cell receptor beta chains from one sample sequenced in a study of cytomegalovirus exposure and HLA in healthy donors. 60 Vbeta and 13 Jbeta primers were used in PCR. Measured with immunoSEQ multiplex PCR; TCRdb has only the in-frame clones, and not every one. This repertoire shows fewer than 80,000 clones, about 65% found once; its top ten account for approximately 23%. Sequenced input: PBMCs. The receptors derive from a man aged 50 to 60 in good health and CMV-seropositive.

This clone showed up just once. This chain links TRBV27 with TRBJ2-5; TRBD1 matches 7 bases. The V and J ends lost 6 bases and 2 bases, in that order; junction bases with no gene match: 12. Germline assignment: CDR1 MNHEY and CDR2 SMNVEV (reference sequence). The CDR3 is 16 amino acids. DNA of the CDR3: TGTGCCAGCAGCCCCCGGACAGGAGTACTTCAAGAGACCCAGTACTTC. Its protein product is CASSPRTGVLQETQYF.

The V gene is TRBV29-1, the J gene TRBJ2-4; a weak D match, TRBD2 (5 bases). Germline V gene lookup returns CDR1 SQVTM and CDR2 ANQGSEA. This CDR3 has 12 amino acids. V lost 4 bases to trimming and J lost 8 bases, with 12 bases between them. As DNA, the CDR3 is TGCAGCGTTGTACTCACGGGATACATTCAGTACTTC. Translated, it gives CSVVLTGYIQYF.

The table lists this clone with a few counts. The chain employs TRBV10-3 and TRBJ2-2; 9 bases agree with TRBD2. The germline gives CDR1 ENHRY, CDR2 SYGVKD. The CDR3 length is 16 residues. V lost 6 bases and J lost 6; bases outside the gene matches: 11. The CDR3 is CAIRVSAGGLPGELFF. In DNA form, the CDR3 reads TGTGCCATCAGGGTGTCCGCGGGGGGGCTTCCCGGGGAGCTGTTTTTT.

The chain carries TRBV9 and TRBJ1-1; the D is unclear. This CDR3 has 12 residues. With 3 bases removed from V and 7 bases from J, the gap between germline ends came to 10 bases. Germline V gene sequence: CDR1 SGDLS, CDR2 YYNGEE. The CDR3 bases are TGTGCCAGCAGCGGACCCGACATTGAAGCTTTCTTT. Protein: CASSGPDIEAFF.

This clone was counted a few times. This chain joins TRBV5-5 and TRBJ2-7; D call uncertain. Germline V lookup: CDR1 SGHKS, CDR2 YYEKEE (reference sequence). The V and J ends lost 1 base and 3 bases respectively, with 5 bases between them. The CDR3 has 12 residues. CDR3 nucleotides: TGTGCCAGCAGCTTGAACAACTACGAGCAGTACTTC. Encoded protein: CASSLNNYEQYF.

The V and J genes are TRBV5-4 and TRBJ2-7; TRBD2 aligns across 8 bases. V was clipped by 3 bases and J by 5 bases; unmatched bases: 7. Germline lookup yields CDR1 SGHNT and CDR2 YYREEE (reference sequence). This CDR3 is built from 14 residues. The CDR3 protein is CASSSGGRRDEQYF. CDR3 sequence (DNA): TGTGCCAGCAGCTCGGGCGGGAGGAGGGACGAGCAGTACTTC.

This chain links TRBV9 with TRBJ2-7; no clear D gene. From germline, CDR1 is SGDLS and CDR2 YYNGEE. Trimming shortened V by 2 bases and J by 1 base, and 10 bases separated the two germline ends. The CDR3 loop spans 14 amino acids. CDR3 loop: CASSVVENSYEQYF. CDR3 coding DNA: TGTGCCAGCAGCGTCGTGGAGAATTCCTACGAGCAGTACTTC.

This chain joins TRBV28 and TRBJ2-5, with TRBD1 matching over 10 bases. CDR1 is MDHEN, CDR2 SYDVKM, per germline. This CDR3 comprises 14 residues. V dropped 8 bases and J dropped 4; count of bases not matched to a gene: 7. The CDR3 sequence is CASQRTGGGETQYF. The CDR3 nucleotides are TGTGCCAGCCAACGGACAGGGGGAGGAGAGACCCAGTACTTC.

Notes on this clone: This same CDR3 is encoded by further DNA sequences in the sample. The CDR3 DNA follows: TGTGCCATCAGTGAGGGGCAGAACACTGAAGCTTTCTTT. This codes for CAISEGQNTEAFF. V usage is TRBV10-3 and J usage is TRBJ1-1; D uncertain. The CDR3 loop spans 13 amino acids. Germline loops: CDR1 ENHRY, CDR2 SYGVKD. V dropped 2 bases and J dropped 1 base, with 5 bases sitting between them.

The V and J genes are TRBV27 and TRBJ2-7, with 14 bases aligning to TRBD2. CDR3 length: 18 amino acids. Germline loops: CDR1 MNHEY, CDR2 SMNVEV (reference sequence). Trimming at V came to 2 bases and at J to 4 bases, leaving 10 bases not matched to a gene. Here the CDR3 DNA reads TGTGCCAGCAGTTTACCCTACGGGACTAGCGGGAGTCCGTACGAGCAGTACTTC. Its protein is CASSLPYGTSGSPYEQYF.

The chain uses TRBV28 and TRBJ2-1; TRBD2 might be the D (6 bases). V shed 7 bases and J shed 4 bases, with 14 bases lying between them. This CDR3 has 14 amino acids. Germline V lookup: CDR1 MDHEN, CDR2 SYDVKM. CDR3 sequence reads: CASTPRGRYNEQFF. The CDR3 DNA is TGTGCCAGCACCCCCCGGGGGAGGTACAATGAGCAGTTCTTC.

Concerning this clone: One base separates it from a far larger clone, so it is likely a read error. In this CDR3 the conserved last residue, phenylalanine or tryptophan, is missing, so a read error is likely. The same CDR3 also results from other DNA sequences found in this sample. This chain uses TRBV27 with TRBJ1-2; D uncertain. This CDR3 contains 14 residues. The germline V gene has CDR1 MNHEY and CDR2 SMNVEV (reference sequence). V lost 3 bases and J 5 bases, leaving 13 bases between the germline ends. Written as DNA, the CDR3 is TGTGCCAGCAGTTTTTCAGGTTTATCTTATGGCTACACCTGC. This gives the protein CASSFSGLSYGYTC.

This chain uses TRBV28 with TRBJ2-7; 16 nucleotides agree with TRBD2. The V segment lost 4 bases and the J segment 4 bases; nucleotides outside the gene matches: 7. Germline CDR1 and CDR2: MDHEN and SYDVKM. This CDR3 has 17 residues. Here the CDR3 DNA reads TGTGCCAGCAGTTCAGGGGGACTAGCGGGAGGGTTTTACGAGCAGTACTTC. Its translation is CASSSGGLAGGFYEQYF.